The 11 T cell receptor beta chains below come from one sample, sequenced in a study of OX40 agonist ivuxolimab in advanced cancers. The assay was immunoSEQ multiplex PCR, and TCRdb's table has in-frame clones only and misses some. The sample holds roughly 80,000 clones, 80% to 90% seen once. Source: CD4+ or CD8+ T cells sorted from blood, taken in a trial of the OX40 agonist ivuxolimab. These receptor sequences come from an adult with an advanced solid tumor such as melanoma, head and neck, liver or kidney cancer.

This clone has a single count. V usage is TRBV5-4 and J usage is TRBJ2-7, with a weak D call TRBD2 (7 bases). The CDR3 totals 14 residues. CDR1 and CDR2 (germline): SGHNT, YYREEE (reference sequence). V was pared by 4 bases and J by 3 bases, with 14 bases between. CDR3: CASSKGGQSYEQYV. The CDR3 nucleotides are TGTGCCAGCAGCAAGGGGGGGCAGAGCTACGAGCAGTACGTC.

The gene calls are TRBV6-5 and TRBJ1-2; TRBD1 matches at 11 bases. V was clipped by 7 bases and J by 4 bases; unmatched bases: 5. The CDR3 has 14 residues. Germline values: CDR1 MNHEY, CDR2 SVGAGI. For the CDR3, the DNA is TGTGCCAGCAAAGGACAGGGGGCGGCCTATGGCTACACCTTC. Encoded protein: CASKGQGAAYGYTF.

The V call is TRBV5-1, the J call TRBJ1-3; D remains ambiguous. This CDR3 spans 13 amino acids. Germline CDR1 SGHRS, CDR2 YFSETQ. Trimming removed 4 bases from V and 0 bases from J, with 5 bases in between. CDR3 in amino acids: CASSRDSGNTIYF. In DNA, the CDR3 is TGCGCCAGCAGCCGGGACTCTGGAAACACCATATATTTT.

In its sample, this clone was seen a few times. The rearrangement joins TRBV30 to TRBJ2-7; D is uncertain. The V gene's germline CDR1 is GTSNPN and CDR2 SVGIG (reference sequence). CDR3 length: 12 amino acids. Trimming left V 2 bases short and J 1 base short, with 6 bases between. The CDR3 DNA reads as TGTGCCTGGAGTACCGGTTCCTACGAGCAGTACTTC. Its translation: CAWSTGSYEQYF.

V usage is TRBV18 and J usage is TRBJ2-5; a weak D match, TRBD2 (5 bases). The end of the DNA aligns better with TRBJ2-7, so the J call may be wrong. Germline CDR1 and CDR2: KGHSH and LQKENI. The CDR3 extends over 15 amino acids. CDR3 sequence: CASSPPLPGSDEQYF. CDR3 DNA sequence: TGTGCCAGCTCACCACCTTTGCCGGGATCGGACGAGCAGTACTTC.

This clone was observed a single time. The chain uses TRBV18 and TRBJ1-3; maybe TRBD1 (5 bases). There are 13 residues in the CDR3. Germline CDR1 and CDR2: KGHSH and LQKENI. The ends were cut back, 2 bases at V and 7 bases at J, with 9 bases in the middle. The CDR3: CASSPDRLNTIYF. The CDR3 nucleotides read TGTGCCAGCTCACCAGACAGACTCAACACCATATATTTT.

The chain joins TRBV7-2 to TRBJ1-6, with 8 bases that match TRBD1. The CDR3 has 16 amino acids. V trimming: 6 bases; J trimming: 8 bases; junction bases outside the gene matches: 12. Germline V CDR1 and CDR2: SGHTA, FQGNSA. CDR3 sequence reads: CASRRRSDRVYSPLHF. DNA for the CDR3: TGTGCCAGCAGACGAAGGTCGGACAGGGTCTATTCACCCCTCCACTTT.

The chain has TRBV12-1 and TRBJ2-5. Gene TRBJ2-7 matches the end of the DNA better, so the J call may be wrong. TRBV12-1 corresponds to a pseudogene. The CDR3 contains 16 residues. The CDR3 protein is CASSPTLSPTPYEQYF. The CDR3 DNA reads TGTGCCAGCAGCCCGACCCTATCCCCCACTCCCTACGAGCAGTACTTC.

V and J are TRBV27 and TRBJ2-1, with TRBD2 identical over 14 bases. J was trimmed by 1 base and V by 7 bases; bases with no gene match: 9. This CDR3 spans 18 amino acids. Germline lookup yields CDR1 MNHEY and CDR2 SMNVEV (reference sequence). In DNA form, the CDR3 reads TGTGCCAGCACGTGGGGACTAGCGGGAGTGAGGTCCTACAATGAGCAGTTCTTC. It specifies CASTWGLAGVRSYNEQFF.

The chain joins TRBV7-2 to TRBJ2-1; D gene uncertain. CDR3 length: 14 amino acids. V was shortened by 5 bases and J by 6 bases, with 14 bases between the two germline ends. The germline gives CDR1 SGHTA, CDR2 FQGNSA. The CDR3 DNA reads as TGTGCCAGCAGCCCACGCCTCGCCGGCAATGAGCAGTTCTTC. Protein product: CASSPRLAGNEQFF.

This chain uses TRBV6-1 with TRBJ2-3; D ambiguous. The CDR3 is 14 residues long. Germline CDR1 is MNHNS and CDR2 is SASEGT. Between the trimmed V and J ends, which lost 6 bases and 1 base, there was a span of 11 bases. The CDR3 sequence is CASRLRVGTDTQYF. The CDR3 DNA follows: TGTGCCAGCAGGCTACGGGTCGGCACAGATACGCAGTATTTT.